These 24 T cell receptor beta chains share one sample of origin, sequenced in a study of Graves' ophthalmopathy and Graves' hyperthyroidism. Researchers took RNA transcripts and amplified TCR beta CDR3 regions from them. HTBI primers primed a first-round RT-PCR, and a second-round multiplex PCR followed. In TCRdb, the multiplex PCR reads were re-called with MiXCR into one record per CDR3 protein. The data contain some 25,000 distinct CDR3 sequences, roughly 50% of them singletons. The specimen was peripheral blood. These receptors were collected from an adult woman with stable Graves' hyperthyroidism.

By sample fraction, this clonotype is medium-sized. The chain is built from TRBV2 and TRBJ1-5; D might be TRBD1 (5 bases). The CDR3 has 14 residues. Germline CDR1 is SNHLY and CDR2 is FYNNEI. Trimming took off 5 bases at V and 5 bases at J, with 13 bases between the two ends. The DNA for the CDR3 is TGTGCCAGCAGTCAGCAGGGTGGCGATCAGCCCCAGCATTTT. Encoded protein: CASSQQGGDQPQHF.

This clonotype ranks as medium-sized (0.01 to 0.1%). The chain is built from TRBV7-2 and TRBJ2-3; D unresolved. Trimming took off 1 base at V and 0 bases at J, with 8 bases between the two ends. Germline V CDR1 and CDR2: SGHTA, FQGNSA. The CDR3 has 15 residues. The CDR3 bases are TGTGCCAGCAGCTTAGGCAGATCTAGCACAGATACGCAGTATTTT. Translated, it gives CASSLGRSSTDTQYF.

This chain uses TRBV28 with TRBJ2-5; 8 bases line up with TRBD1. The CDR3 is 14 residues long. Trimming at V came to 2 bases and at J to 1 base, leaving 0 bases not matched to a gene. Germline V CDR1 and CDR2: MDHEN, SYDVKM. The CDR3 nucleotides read TGTGCCAGCAGTTTACAGGGGGCCCAAGAGACCCAGTACTTC. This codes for CASSLQGAQETQYF.

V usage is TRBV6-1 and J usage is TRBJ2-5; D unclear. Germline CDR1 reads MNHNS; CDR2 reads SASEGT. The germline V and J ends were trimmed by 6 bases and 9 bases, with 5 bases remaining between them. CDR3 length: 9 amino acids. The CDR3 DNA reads TGTGCCAGCAGGCCGGCCCAGTACTTC. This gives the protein CASRPAQYF.

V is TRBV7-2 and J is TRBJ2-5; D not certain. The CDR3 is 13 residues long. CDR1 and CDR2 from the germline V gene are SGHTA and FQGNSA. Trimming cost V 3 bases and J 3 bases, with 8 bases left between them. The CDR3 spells CASSFAGEETQYF. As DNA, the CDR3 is TGTGCCAGCAGCTTTGCAGGAGAAGAGACCCAGTACTTC.

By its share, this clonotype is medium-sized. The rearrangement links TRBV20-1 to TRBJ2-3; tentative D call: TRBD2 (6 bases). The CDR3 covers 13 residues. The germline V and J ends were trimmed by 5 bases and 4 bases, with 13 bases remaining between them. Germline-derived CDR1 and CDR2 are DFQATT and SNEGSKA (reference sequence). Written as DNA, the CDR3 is TGCAGTGCTGGGGGTTGGGGGGCAGATACGCAGTATTTT. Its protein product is CSAGGWGADTQYF.

CDR3 residues: CASQTSAGELFF. The DNA of the CDR3 is TGTGCCAGCCAGACAAGCGCCGGGGAGCTGTTTTTT. This chain joins TRBV4-2 and TRBJ2-2, with D unclear. The V gene's germline CDR1 is LGHNA and CDR2 YNFKEQ. Trimming removed 8 bases at V and 6 bases at J, with 10 bases between. The length of the CDR3 is 12 residues.

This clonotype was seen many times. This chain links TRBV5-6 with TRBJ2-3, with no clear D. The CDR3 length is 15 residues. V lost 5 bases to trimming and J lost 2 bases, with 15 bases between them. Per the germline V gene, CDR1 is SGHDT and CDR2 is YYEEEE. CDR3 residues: CASRESPQFTDTQYF. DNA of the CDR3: TGTGCCAGCAGAGAAAGTCCCCAGTTCACAGATACGCAGTATTTT.

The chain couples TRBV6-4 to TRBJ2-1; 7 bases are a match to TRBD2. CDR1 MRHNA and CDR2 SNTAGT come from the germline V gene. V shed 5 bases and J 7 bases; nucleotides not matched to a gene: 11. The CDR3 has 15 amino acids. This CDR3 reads CASSLPPGGRNEQFF. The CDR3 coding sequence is TGTGCCAGCAGTCTTCCTCCGGGAGGTAGGAATGAGCAGTTCTTC.

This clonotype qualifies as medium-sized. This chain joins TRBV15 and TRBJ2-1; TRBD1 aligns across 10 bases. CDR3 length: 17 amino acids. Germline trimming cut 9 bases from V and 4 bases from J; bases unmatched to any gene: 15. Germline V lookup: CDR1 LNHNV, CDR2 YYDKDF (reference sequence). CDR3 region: CATKRASGQGFYNEQFF. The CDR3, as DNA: TGTGCCACTAAGCGGGCGTCGGGACAGGGGTTTTACAATGAGCAGTTCTTC.

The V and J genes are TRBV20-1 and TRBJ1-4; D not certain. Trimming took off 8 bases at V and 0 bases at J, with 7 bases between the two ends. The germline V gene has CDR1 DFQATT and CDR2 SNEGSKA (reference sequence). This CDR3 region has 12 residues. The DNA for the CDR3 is TGCAGTCCCAGAGCAACTAATGAAAAACTGTTTTTT. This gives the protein CSPRATNEKLFF.

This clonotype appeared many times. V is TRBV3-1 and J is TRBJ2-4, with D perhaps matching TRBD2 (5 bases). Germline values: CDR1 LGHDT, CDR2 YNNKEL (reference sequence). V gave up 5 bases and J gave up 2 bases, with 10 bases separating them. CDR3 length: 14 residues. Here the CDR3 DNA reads TGTGCCAGCAGCAATGGCGGGCCCAAAAACATTCAGTACTTC. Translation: CASSNGGPKNIQYF.

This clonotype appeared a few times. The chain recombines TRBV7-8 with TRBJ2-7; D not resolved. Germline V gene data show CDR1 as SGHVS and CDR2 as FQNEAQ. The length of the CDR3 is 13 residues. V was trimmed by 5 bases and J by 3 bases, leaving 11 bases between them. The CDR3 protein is CASSADRSYEQYV. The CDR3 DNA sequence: TGTGCCAGCAGCGCGGACCGTAGCTACGAGCAGTACGTC.

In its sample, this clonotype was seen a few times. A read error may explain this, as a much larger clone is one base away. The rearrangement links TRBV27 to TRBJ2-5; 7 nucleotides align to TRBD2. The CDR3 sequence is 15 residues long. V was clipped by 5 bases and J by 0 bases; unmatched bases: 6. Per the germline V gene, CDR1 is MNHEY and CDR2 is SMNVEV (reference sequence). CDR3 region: CASSGRGWYQETQYF. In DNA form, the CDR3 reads TGTGCCAGCAGTGGGAGGGGTTGGTACCAAGAGACCCAGTACTTC.

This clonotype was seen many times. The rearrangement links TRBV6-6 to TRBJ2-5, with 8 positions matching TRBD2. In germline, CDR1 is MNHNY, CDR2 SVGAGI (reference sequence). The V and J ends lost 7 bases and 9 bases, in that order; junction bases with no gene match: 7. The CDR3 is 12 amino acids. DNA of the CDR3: TGTGCCAGCACCTCCGGGACTAGGGCCCAGTACTTC. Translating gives CASTSGTRAQYF.

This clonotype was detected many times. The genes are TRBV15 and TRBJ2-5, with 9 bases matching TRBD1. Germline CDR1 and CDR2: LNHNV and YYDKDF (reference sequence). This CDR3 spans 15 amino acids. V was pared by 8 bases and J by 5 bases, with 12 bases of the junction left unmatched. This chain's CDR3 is CATDPRTGGRETQYF. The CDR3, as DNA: TGTGCCACCGACCCACGAACAGGGGGCCGGGAGACCCAGTACTTC.

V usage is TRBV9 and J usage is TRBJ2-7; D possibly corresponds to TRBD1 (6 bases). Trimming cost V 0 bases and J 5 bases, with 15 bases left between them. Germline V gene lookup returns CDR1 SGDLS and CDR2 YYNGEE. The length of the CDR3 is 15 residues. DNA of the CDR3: TGTGCCAGCAGCGTAGAGGCAGGGGTTCCTCACGAGCAGTACTTC. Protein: CASSVEAGVPHEQYF.

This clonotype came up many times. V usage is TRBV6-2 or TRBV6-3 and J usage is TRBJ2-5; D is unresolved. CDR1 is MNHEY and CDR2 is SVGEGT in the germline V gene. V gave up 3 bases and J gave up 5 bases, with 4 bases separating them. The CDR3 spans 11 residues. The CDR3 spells CASSYAETQYF. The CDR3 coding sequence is TGTGCCAGCAGTTATGCGGAGACCCAGTACTTC.

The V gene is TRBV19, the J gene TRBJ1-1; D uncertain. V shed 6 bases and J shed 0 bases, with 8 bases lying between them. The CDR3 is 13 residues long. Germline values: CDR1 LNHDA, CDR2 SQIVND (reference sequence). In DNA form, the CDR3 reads TGTGCCAGTAGGATGGTCATGAACACTGAAGCTTTCTTT. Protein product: CASRMVMNTEAFF.

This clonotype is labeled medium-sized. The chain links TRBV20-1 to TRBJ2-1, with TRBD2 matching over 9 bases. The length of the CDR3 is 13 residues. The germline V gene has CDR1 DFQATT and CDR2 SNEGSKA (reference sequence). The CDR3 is CSPLAGGYNEQFF. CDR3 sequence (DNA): TGCAGCCCTCTGGCGGGAGGGTACAATGAGCAGTTCTTC.

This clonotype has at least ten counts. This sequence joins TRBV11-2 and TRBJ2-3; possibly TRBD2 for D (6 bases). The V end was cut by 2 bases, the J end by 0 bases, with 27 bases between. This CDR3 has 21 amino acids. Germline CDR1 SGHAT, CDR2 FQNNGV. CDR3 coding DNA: TGTGCCAGCAGCTTATCCCGGGACTCAGGAGGAATGGAAACTAGCACAGATACGCAGTATTTT. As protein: CASSLSRDSGGMETSTDTQYF.

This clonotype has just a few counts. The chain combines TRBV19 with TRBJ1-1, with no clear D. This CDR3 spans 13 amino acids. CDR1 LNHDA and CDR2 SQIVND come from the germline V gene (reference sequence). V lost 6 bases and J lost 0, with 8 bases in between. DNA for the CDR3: TGTGCCAGTAGACAACAAGTGAACACTGAAGCTTTCTTT. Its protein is CASRQQVNTEAFF. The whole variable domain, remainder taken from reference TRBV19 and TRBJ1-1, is DGGITQSPKYLFRKEGQNVTLSCEQNLNHDAMYWYRQDPGQGLRLIYYSQIVNDFQKGDIAEGYSVSREKKESFPLTVTSAQKNPTAFYLCASRQQVNTEAFFGQGTRLTVV.

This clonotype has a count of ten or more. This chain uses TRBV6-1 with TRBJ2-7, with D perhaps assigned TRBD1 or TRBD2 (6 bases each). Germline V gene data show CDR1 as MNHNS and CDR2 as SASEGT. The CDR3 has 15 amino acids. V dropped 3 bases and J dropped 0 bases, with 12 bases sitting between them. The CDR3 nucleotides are TGTGCCAGCAGTGACGGCGGGACACCCTCCTACGAGCAGTACTTC. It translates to CASSDGGTPSYEQYF.

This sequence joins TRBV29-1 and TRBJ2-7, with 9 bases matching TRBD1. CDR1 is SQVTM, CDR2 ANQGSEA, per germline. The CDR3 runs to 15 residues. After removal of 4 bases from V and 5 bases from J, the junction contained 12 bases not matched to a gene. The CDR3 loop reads CSVVSCGQGFDEQYF. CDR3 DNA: TGCAGCGTTGTAAGTTGTGGACAGGGGTTTGACGAGCAGTACTTC.